This entry concerns a single T cell receptor (beta chain). The antigen remains unidentified. The CDR3 is 13 amino acids. Germline CDR1 reads MNHNS; CDR2 reads SASEGT. V lost 7 bases to trimming and J lost 1 base; unmatched junction nucleotides: 0. Sequencing libraries for TCR beta were prepared with iRepertoire HTBI primers and Arm-PCR of CDR3 regions. TCRdb ran MiXCR on the multiplex PCR reads and lists one entry per CDR3 protein. The sample consists of roughly 360,000 distinct CDR3 sequences, around 23% of them appearing once. This specimen belongs to a study of regulatory T cells in long-lasting Graves disease. Study outcomes and limitations: Newly diagnosed patients shared about a thousand public clonotypes; persistent patients shared approximately 2,700.

The time point: persistent/refractory GD, antithyroid drugs over 5 years with positive TRAb. There was RNA extracted from PBMCs, and the TCR library was made from it. The receptor comes from a woman in her forties with Graves disease. The sample consisted of peripheral blood mononuclear cells (PBMCs), taken when the disease was refractory, from a patient treated with antithyroid drugs. This rearrangement joins TRBV6-1 to TRBJ2-2, with 7 bases lining up with TRBD1. The CDR3 DNA follows: TGTGCCAGCAACAGGGGGAACACCGGGGAGCTGTTTTTT. It specifies CASNRGNTGELFF.